These 9 T cell receptor beta chains originate from one sample sequenced in a study of T-cell reconstitution after alpha-beta-depleted transplantation in children. Preparation of the TCRbeta library was carried out with unique molecular identifiers. MiXCR was run by TCRdb on the PCR reads, yielding one entry per CDR3 protein. The table lists fewer than 550,000 distinct CDR3 sequences, under 12% of them singletons, with roughly 2% in the top ten. Sequenced here: PBMCs, sampled before TCRalphabeta/CD19-depleted stem cell transplant. The origin of the receptors is a child aged 2 to 15 with inherited bone marrow failure, due to receive a stem cell transplant.

Note on this clonotype: One base away lies a much larger clone, so this may be a sequencing read error. This rearrangement joins TRBV28 to TRBJ1-4; no reliable D call. Germline loops: CDR1 MDHEN, CDR2 SYDVKM. This CDR3 region has 18 residues. The CDR3 DNA reads as TGTGCCAGCAGTTTATGGGAGACCGGACCCTCAACTAATGAACAACTGTTTTTT. It specifies CASSLWETGPSTNEQLFF. Complete variable domain (other parts from reference TRBV28 and TRBJ1-4): DVKVTQSSRYLVKRTGEKVFLECVQDMDHENMFWYRQDPGLGLRLIYFSYDVKMKEKGDIPEGYSVSREKKERFSLILESASTNQTSMYLCASSLWETGPSTNEQLFFGSGTQLSVL.

This clonotype occurred once. The rearrangement joins TRBV18 to TRBJ2-7; unclear D gene. The CDR3 totals 14 residues. Germline values: CDR1 KGHSH, CDR2 LQKENI. With 0 bases removed from V and 7 bases from J, the gap between germline ends came to 13 bases. This chain's CDR3 is CASSPPFGSREQYF. The CDR3 DNA reads as TGTGCCAGCTCACCACCCTTTGGAAGTCGAGAGCAGTACTTC.

This clonotype was observed many times. The chain combines TRBV12-3 or TRBV12-4 with TRBJ2-1; TRBD1 might be the D (5 bases). There are 13 residues in the CDR3. With 5 bases removed from V and 7 bases from J, the gap between germline ends came to 12 bases. This chain's CDR3 is CASSETGPNEQFF. CDR3 nucleotides: TGTGCCAGCAGTGAAACAGGACCTAATGAGCAGTTCTTC.

This clonotype showed up many times. The rearrangement uses TRBV21-1 and TRBJ2-2. TRBV21-1 is classified as a pseudogene. CDR3 length: 13 residues. Here the CDR3 reads CASSPTATGELFF. CDR3 nucleotides: TGTGCCAGCAGCCCCACGGCCACCGGGGAGCTGTTTTTT.

This clonotype was detected many times. This rearrangement joins TRBV6-5 to TRBJ2-3; D gene unclear. V dropped 2 bases and J dropped 5 bases, with 11 bases sitting between them. From germline, CDR1 is MNHEY and CDR2 SVGAGI. The CDR3 sequence is 14 residues long. CDR3 nucleotides: TGTGCCAGCAGTTACCCGGACGGTGGAGATACGCAGTATTTT. As protein: CASSYPDGGDTQYF.

This clonotype was observed at least ten times. The V call is TRBV6-2 or TRBV6-3, the J call TRBJ2-3; unclear D gene. Germline V lookup: CDR1 MNHEY, CDR2 SVGEGT. The CDR3 totals 14 residues. Trimming pared 1 base from V and 2 bases from J, leaving 7 bases between. CDR3 nucleotides: TGTGCCAGCAGTTACTTGCAGATCACAGATACGCAGTATTTT. Encoded protein: CASSYLQITDTQYF.

This clonotype was picked up a small number of times. This sequence joins TRBV7-9 and TRBJ2-1; the match to TRBD2 covers 10 bases. Trimming at V came to 4 bases and at J to 6 bases, leaving 9 bases not matched to a gene. The CDR3 runs to 16 residues. Germline assignment: CDR1 SEHNR and CDR2 FQNEAQ (reference sequence). The CDR3 coding sequence is TGTGCCAGCAGCTCGGCCCTAGCGGGAGTCTTCAATGAGCAGTTCTTC. Amino acid sequence: CASSSALAGVFNEQFF. Drawing the rest from reference TRBV7-9 and TRBJ2-1, the complete variable domain is DTGVSQNPRHKITKRGQNVTFRCDPISEHNRLYWYRQTLGQGPEFLTYFQNEAQLEKSRLLSDRFSAERPKGSFSTLEIQRTEQGDSAMYLCASSSALAGVFNEQFFGPGTRLTVL.

This clonotype was seen many times. This chain connects TRBV2 to TRBJ1-2; a possible D gene is TRBD1 (6 bases). Germline V gene sequence: CDR1 SNHLY, CDR2 FYNNEI. Trimming took off 7 bases at V and 2 bases at J, with 17 bases between the two ends. This CDR3 is 15 amino acids long. CDR3 nucleotide sequence: TGTGCCAGCACCCCAGTGGTTACAGGGAACTATGGCTACACCTTC. This gives the protein CASTPVVTGNYGYTF.

At least ten counts were recorded for this clonotype. This sequence joins TRBV20-1 and TRBJ2-7, with TRBD1 matching over 8 bases. With 1 base clipped from V and 11 bases from J, the junction kept 13 bases outside the gene matches. Germline CDR1 reads DFQATT; CDR2 reads SNEGSKA (reference sequence). The CDR3 covers 14 residues. CDR3 region: CSARVSHRGVAEYF. CDR3 bases: TGCAGTGCTAGAGTCTCCCACAGGGGGGTAGCGGAGTACTTC.